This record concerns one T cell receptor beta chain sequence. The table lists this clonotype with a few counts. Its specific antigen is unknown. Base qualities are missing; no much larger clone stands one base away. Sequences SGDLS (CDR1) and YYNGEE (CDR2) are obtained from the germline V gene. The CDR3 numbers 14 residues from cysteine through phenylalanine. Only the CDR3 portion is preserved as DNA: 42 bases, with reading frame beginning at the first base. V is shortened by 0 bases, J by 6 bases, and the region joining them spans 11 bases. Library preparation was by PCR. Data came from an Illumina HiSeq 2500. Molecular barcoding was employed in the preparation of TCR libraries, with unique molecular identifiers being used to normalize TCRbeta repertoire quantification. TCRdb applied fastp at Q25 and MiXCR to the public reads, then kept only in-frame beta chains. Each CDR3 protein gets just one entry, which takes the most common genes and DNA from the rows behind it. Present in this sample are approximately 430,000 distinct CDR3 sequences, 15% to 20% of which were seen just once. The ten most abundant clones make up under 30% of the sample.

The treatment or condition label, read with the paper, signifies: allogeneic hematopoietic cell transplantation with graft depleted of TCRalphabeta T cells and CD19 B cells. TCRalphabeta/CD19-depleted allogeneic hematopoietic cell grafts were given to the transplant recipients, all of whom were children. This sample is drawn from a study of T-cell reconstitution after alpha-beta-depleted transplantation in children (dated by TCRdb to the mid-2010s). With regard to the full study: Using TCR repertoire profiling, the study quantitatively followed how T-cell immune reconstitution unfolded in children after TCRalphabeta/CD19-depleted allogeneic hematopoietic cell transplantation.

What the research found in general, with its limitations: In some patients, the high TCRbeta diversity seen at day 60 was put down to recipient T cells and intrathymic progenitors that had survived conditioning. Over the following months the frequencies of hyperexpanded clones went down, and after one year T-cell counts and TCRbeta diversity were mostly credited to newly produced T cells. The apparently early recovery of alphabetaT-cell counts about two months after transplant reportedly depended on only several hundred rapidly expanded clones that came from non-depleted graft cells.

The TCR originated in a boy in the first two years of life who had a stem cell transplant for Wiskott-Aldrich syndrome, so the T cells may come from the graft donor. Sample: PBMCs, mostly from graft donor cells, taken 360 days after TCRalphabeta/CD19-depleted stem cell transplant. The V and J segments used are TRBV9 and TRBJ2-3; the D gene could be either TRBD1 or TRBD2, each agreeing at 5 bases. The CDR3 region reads CASSVETWGDTQYF. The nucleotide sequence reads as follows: TGTGCCAGCAGCGTAGAAACATGGGGGGATACGCAGTATTTT.